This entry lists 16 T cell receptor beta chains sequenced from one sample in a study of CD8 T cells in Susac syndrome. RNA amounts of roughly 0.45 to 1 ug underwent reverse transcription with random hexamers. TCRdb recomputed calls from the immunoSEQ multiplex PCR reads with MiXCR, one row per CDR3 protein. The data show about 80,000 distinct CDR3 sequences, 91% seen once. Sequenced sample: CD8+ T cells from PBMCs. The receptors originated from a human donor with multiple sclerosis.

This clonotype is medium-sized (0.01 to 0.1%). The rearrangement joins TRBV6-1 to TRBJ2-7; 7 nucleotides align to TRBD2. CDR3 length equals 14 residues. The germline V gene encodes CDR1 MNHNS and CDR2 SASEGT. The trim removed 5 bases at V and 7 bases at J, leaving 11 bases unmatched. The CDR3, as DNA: TGTGCCAGCAGTTACGGGGAGGGATTGGGGGAGCAGTACTTC. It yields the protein CASSYGEGLGEQYF.

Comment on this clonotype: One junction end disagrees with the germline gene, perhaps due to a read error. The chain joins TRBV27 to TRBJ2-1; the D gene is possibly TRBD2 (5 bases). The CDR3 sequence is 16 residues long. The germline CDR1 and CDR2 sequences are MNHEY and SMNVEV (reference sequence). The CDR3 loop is CANSLISPGGYNEQFF. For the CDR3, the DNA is TGTGCCAACAGTTTAATCTCTCCTGGAGGCTACAATGAGCAGTTCTTC.

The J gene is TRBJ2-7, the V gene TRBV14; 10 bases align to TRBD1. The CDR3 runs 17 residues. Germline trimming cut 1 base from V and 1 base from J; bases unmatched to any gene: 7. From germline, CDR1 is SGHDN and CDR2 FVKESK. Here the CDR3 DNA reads TGTGCCAGCAGCCAAGTTGGGGGGACAGGGGCATCCTACGAGCAGTACTTC. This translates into CASSQVGGTGASYEQYF.

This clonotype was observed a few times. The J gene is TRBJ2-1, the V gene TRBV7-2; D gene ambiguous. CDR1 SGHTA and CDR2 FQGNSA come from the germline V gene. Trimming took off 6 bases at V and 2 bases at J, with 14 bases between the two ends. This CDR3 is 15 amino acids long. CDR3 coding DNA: TGTGCCAGCAGGGCTACTGATGGAGCCTACAATGAGCAGTTCTTC. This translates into CASRATDGAYNEQFF.

The CDR3 region is CASSQEEAGSTDTQYF. CDR3 nucleotide sequence: TGCGCCAGCAGCCAAGAAGAAGCGGGGAGCACAGATACGCAGTATTTT. The genes are TRBV4-3 and TRBJ2-3, with 7 bases identical to TRBD2. The CDR3 is made up of 16 amino acids. CDR1 LGHNA and CDR2 YSLEER come from the germline V gene. The trim removed 0 bases at V and 0 bases at J, leaving 3 bases unmatched.

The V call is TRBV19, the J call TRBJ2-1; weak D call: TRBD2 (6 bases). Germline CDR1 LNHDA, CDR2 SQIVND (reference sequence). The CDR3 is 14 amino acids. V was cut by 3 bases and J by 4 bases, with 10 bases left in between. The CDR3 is CASSMRGNYNEQFF. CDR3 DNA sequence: TGTGCCAGTAGTATGCGGGGAAATTACAATGAGCAGTTCTTC.

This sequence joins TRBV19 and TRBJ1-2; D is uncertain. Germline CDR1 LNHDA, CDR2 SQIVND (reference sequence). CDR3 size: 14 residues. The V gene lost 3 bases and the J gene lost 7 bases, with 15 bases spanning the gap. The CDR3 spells CASSILLYESGYTF. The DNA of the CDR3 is TGTGCCAGTAGTATTCTACTTTATGAGTCTGGCTACACCTTC.

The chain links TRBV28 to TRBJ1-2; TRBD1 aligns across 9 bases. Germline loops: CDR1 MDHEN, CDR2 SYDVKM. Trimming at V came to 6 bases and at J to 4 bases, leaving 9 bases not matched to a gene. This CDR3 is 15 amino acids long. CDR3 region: CASRITGGRIYGYTF. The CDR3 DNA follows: TGTGCCAGCAGGATCACAGGGGGCCGAATCTATGGCTACACCTTC.

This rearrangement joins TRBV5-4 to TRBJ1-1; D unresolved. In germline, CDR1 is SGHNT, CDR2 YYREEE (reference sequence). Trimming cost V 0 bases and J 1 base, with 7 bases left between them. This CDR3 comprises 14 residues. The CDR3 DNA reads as TGTGCCAGCAGCTTGGGGCGGACGAACACTGAAGCTTTCTTT. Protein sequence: CASSLGRTNTEAFF. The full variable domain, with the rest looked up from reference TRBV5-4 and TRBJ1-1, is ETGVTQSPTHLIKTRGQQVTLRCSSQSGHNTVSWYQQALGQGPQFIFQYYREEENGRGNFPPRFSGLQFPNYSSELNVNALELDDSALYLCASSLGRTNTEAFFGQGTRLTVV.

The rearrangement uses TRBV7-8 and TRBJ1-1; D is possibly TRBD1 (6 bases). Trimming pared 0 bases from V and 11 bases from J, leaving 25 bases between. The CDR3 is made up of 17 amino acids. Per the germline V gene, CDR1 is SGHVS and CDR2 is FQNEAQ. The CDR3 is CASSLALSGDGGGEAFF. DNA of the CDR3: TGTGCCAGCAGCTTAGCGCTTTCAGGGGACGGTGGGGGAGAGGCTTTCTTT.

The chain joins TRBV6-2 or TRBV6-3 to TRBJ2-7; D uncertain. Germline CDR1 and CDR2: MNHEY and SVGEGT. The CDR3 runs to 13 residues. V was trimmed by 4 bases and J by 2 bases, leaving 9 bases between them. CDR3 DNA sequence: TGTGCCAGCAGTTCCGGACGGGCCTACGAGCAGTACTTC. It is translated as CASSSGRAYEQYF.

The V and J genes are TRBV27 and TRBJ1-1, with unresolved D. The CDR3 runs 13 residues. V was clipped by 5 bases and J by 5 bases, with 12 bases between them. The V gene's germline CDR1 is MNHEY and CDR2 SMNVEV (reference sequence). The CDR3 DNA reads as TGTGCCAGCAGTCTAATGGTTGGTACTGAAGCTTTCTTT. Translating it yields CASSLMVGTEAFF.

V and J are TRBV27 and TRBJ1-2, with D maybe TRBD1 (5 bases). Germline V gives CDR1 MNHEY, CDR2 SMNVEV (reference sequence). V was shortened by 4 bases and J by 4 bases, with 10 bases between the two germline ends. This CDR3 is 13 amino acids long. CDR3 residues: CASSSIRGYGYTF. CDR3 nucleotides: TGTGCCAGCAGTTCAATTAGGGGCTATGGCTACACCTTC.

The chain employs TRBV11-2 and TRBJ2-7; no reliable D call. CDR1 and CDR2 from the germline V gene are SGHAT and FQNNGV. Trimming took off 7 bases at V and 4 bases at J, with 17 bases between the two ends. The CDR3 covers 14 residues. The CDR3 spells CASTPSARGYEQYF. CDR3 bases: TGTGCCAGCACCCCCTCCGCGCGTGGGTACGAGCAGTACTTC.

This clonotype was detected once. The CDR3 spells CASSWGLAYTGELFF. In nucleotides, the CDR3 is TGTGCCAGCAGCTGGGGACTAGCGTACACCGGGGAGCTGTTTTTT. The chain is built from TRBV7-6 and TRBJ2-2, with 10 bases identical to TRBD2. The germline V gene encodes CDR1 SGHVS and CDR2 FNYEAQ. V was clipped by 4 bases and J by 3 bases; unmatched bases: 2. The CDR3 has 15 residues.

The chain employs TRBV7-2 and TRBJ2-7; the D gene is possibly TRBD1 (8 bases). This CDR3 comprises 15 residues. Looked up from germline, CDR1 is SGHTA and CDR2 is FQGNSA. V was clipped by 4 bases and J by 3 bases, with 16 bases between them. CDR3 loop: CASSSLTGGDYEQYF. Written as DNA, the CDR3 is TGTGCCAGCAGCTCATTAACAGGGGGGGACTACGAGCAGTACTTC.